This TCR beta chain was identified during a study of OX40 agonist ivuxolimab in advanced cancers. Looking at the study overall: It was permissible to have had prior anti-PD-1, anti-PD-L1 or anti-CTLA-4 therapy, and about 40% had some.

Study-level points and caveats: Those patients achieving a partial response at 0.1-3.0 mg/kg showed among the lowest clonal expansion. CD8+ T cells averaged more expanded clones than CD4+.

Germline V gene sequence: CDR1 SQVTM, CDR2 ANQGSEA. The CDR3 consists of 15 residues. The trim removed 6 bases at V and 6 bases at J, leaving 11 bases unmatched. Remarks on this clone: Its cognate antigen is unknown.

Patients with a history of autoimmune disease or on systemic immunosuppression were excluded. TCRdb's copy holds only in-frame clones and misses some; the assay was immunoSEQ multiplex PCR. This repertoire shows under 150,000 clones, 90% found once; its top ten account for 1.1%. The genes are TRBV29-1 and TRBJ2-2; 9 bases fit TRBD2. The receptor was derived from an adult with an advanced solid tumor such as melanoma, head and neck, liver or kidney cancer. Source: CD4+ or CD8+ T cells sorted from blood, taken in a trial of the OX40 agonist ivuxolimab. The CDR3 here is CSVKAASGISGELFF. Here the CDR3 DNA reads TGCAGCGTCAAGGCGGCTAGCGGGATCTCCGGGGAGCTGTTTTTT.